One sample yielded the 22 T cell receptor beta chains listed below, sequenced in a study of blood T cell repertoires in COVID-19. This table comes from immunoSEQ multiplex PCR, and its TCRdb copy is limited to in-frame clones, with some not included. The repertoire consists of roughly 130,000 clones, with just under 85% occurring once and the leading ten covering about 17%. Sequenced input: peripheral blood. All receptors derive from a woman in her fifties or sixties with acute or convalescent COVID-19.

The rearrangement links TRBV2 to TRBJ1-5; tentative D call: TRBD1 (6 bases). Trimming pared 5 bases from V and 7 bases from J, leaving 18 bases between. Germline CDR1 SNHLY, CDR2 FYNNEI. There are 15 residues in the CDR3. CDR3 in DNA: TGTGCCAGCAGTACCTTTCCAGGGGAGTTACAGCCCCAGCATTTT. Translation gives CASSTFPGELQPQHF.

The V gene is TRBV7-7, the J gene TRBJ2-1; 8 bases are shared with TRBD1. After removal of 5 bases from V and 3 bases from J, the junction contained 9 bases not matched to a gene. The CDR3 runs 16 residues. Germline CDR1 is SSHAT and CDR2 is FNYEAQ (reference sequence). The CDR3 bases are TGTGCCAGCAGCAACGCCAGGACAGGGATCTACAATGAGCAGTTCTTC. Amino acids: CASSNARTGIYNEQFF.

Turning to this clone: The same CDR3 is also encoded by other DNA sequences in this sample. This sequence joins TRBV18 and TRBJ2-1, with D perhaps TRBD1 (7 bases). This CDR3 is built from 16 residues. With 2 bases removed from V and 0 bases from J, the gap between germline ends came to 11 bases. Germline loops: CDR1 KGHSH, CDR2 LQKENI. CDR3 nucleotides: TGTGCCAGCTCACCATCAGGGGGGAGCTCCTACAATGAGCAGTTCTTC. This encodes CASSPSGGSSYNEQFF.

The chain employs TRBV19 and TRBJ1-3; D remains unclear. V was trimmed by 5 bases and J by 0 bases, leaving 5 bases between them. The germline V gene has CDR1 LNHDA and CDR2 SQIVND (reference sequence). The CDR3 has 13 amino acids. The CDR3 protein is CASSDYSGNTIYF. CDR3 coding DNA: TGTGCCAGTAGTGACTACTCTGGAAACACCATATATTTT.

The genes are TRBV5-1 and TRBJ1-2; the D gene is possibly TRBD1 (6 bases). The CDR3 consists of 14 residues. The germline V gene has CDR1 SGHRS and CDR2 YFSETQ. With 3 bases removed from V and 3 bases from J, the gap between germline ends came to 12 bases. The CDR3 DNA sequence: TGCGCCAGCAGCTCAACAGGGACGGACTATGGCTACACCTTC. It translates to CASSSTGTDYGYTF.

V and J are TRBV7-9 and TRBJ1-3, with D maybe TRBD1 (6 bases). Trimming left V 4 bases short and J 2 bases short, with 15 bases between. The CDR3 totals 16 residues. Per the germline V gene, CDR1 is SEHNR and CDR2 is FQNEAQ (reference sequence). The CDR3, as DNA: TGTGCCAGCAGCTCCCAGGGAGGGGGTGCTGGAAACACCATATATTTT. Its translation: CASSSQGGGAGNTIYF.

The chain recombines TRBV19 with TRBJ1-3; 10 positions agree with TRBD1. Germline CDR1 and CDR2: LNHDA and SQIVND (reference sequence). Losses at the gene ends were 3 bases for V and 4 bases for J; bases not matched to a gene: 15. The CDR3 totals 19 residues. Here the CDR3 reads CASSIRTGGQPRIGNTIYF. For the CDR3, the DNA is TGTGCCAGTAGTATTCGGACAGGGGGACAACCCAGGATCGGAAACACCATATATTTT.

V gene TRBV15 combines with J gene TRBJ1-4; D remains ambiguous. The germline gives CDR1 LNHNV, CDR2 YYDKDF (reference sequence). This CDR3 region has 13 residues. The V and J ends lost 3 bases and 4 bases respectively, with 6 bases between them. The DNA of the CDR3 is TGTGCCACCAGCAGGCGGATTAATGAAAAACTGTTTTTT. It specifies CATSRRINEKLFF. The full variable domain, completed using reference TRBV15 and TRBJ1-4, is DAMVIQNPRYQVTQFGKPVTLSCSQTLNHNVMYWYQQKSSQAPKLLFHYYDKDFNNEADTPDNFQSRRPNTSFCFLDIRSPGLGDTAMYLCATSRRINEKLFFGSGTQLSVL.

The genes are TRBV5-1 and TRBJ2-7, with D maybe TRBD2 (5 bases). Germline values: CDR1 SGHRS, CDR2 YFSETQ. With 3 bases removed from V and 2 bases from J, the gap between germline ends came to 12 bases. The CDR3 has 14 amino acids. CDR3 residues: CASSSLGVTYEQYF. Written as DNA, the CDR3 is TGCGCCAGCAGCTCCCTGGGAGTTACCTACGAGCAGTACTTC.

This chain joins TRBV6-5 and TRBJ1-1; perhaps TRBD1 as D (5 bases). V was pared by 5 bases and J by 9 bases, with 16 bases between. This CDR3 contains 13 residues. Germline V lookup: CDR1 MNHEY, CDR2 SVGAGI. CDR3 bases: TGTGCCAGCAGTCTCTTAGGGGTACATCAAGCTTTCTTT. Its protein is CASSLLGVHQAFF.

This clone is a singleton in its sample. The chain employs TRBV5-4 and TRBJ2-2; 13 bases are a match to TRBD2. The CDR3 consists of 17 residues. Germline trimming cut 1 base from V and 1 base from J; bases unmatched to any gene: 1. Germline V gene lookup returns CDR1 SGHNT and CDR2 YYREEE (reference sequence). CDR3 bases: TGTGCCAGCAGCTTGACTAGCGGGGGGGTGAACACCGGGGAGCTGTTTTTT. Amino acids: CASSLTSGGVNTGELFF.

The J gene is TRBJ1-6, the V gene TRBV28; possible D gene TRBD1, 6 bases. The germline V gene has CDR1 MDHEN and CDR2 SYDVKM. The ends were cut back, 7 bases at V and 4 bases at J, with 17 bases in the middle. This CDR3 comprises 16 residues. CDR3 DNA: TGTGCCAGCAACCCTAATCTGGACAGTTATAATTCACCCCTCCACTTT. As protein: CASNPNLDSYNSPLHF.

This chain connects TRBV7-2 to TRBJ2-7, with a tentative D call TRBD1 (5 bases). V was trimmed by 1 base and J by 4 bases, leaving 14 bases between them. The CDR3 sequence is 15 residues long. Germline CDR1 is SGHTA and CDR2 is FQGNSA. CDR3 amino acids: CASSLDAGHGYEQYF. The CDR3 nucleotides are TGTGCCAGCAGCTTAGATGCCGGACACGGGTACGAGCAGTACTTC.

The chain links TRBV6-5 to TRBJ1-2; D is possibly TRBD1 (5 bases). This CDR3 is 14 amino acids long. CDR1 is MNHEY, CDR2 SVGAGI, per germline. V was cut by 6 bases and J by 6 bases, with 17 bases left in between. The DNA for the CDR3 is TGTGCCAGCAGACCGATAGCAGGGTTGCATGGCTACACCTTC. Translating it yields CASRPIAGLHGYTF.

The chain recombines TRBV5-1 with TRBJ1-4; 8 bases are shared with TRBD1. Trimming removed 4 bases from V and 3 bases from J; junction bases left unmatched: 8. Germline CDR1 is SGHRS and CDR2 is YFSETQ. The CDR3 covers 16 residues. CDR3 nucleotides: TGCGCCAGCAGCGCGCAGACAGGGGCAGCTAATGAAAAACTGTTTTTT. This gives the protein CASSAQTGAANEKLFF.

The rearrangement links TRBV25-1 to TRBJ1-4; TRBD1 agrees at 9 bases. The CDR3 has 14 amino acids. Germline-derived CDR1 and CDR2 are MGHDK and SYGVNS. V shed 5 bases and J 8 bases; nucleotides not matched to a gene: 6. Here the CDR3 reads CASSHGTGREKLFF. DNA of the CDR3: TGTGCCAGCAGTCACGGGACAGGGAGAGAAAAACTGTTTTTT.

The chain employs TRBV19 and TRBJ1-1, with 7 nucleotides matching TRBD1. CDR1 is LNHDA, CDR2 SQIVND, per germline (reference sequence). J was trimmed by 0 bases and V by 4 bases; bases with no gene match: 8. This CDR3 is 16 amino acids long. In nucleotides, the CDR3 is TGTGCCAGTAGTAGTTGGACAGGTGTTATGAACACTGAAGCTTTCTTT. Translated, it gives CASSSWTGVMNTEAFF.

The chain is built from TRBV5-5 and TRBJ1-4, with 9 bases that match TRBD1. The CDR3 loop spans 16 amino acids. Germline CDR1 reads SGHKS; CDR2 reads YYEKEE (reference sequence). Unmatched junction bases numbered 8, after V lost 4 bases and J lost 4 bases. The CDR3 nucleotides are TGTGCCAGCAGCCGCGACAGGGGGTGGGTTAATGAAAAACTGTTTTTT. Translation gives CASSRDRGWVNEKLFF.

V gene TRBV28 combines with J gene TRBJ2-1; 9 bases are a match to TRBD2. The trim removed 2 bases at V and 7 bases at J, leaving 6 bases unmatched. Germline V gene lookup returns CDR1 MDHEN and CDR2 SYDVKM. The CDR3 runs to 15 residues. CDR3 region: CASSLGSGGRNEQFF. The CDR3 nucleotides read TGTGCCAGCAGTTTAGGTAGCGGGGGTAGGAATGAGCAGTTCTTC.

CDR3 residues: CASSKLKTGTANYGYTF. The CDR3 nucleotides are TGTGCCAGTAGTAAATTAAAAACCGGGACAGCGAACTATGGCTACACCTTC. This chain joins TRBV19 and TRBJ1-2; 7 bases match TRBD1. The V gene end was trimmed by 4 bases and the J gene end by 2 bases; junction bases not matched to a gene: 13. The germline CDR1 and CDR2 sequences are LNHDA and SQIVND (reference sequence). The CDR3 loop spans 17 amino acids.

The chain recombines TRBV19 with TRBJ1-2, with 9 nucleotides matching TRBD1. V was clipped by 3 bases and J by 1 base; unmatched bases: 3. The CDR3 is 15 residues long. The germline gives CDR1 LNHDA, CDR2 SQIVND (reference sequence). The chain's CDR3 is CASSIGTGNNYGYTF. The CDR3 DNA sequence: TGTGCCAGTAGTATTGGGACAGGGAATAACTATGGCTACACCTTC.

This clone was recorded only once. This CDR3 is CASSPQGQGLSGELFF. DNA of the CDR3: TGTGCCAGCAGCCCACAAGGACAGGGGTTGTCCGGGGAGCTGTTTTTT. This chain joins TRBV3-1 (or the pseudogene TRBV3-2) and TRBJ2-2; 9 bases are shared with TRBD1. V gave up 4 bases and J gave up 6 bases; unmatched junction bases: 9. CDR1 and CDR2 from the germline V gene are LGHDT and YNNKEL (reference sequence). The CDR3 sequence is 16 residues long.